These 13 T cell receptor beta chains were sequenced from one sample in a study of T cells in localized non-small cell lung cancer. TCRdb's table, derived via immunoSEQ multiplex PCR, lists solely in-frame clones and lacks some. Here the sample spans about 35,000 clones, approximately 89% being singletons. The starting material was peripheral blood mononuclear cells, obtained before any cancer treatment. These receptor sequences come from an older female donor with stage II lung adenocarcinoma.

The gene calls are TRBV15 and TRBJ1-1; D not certain. Trimming pared 8 bases from V and 1 base from J, leaving 5 bases between. CDR1 is LNHNV, CDR2 YYDKDF, per germline (reference sequence). The CDR3 length is 11 residues. DNA of the CDR3: TGTGCCACCCGCGAGAACACTGAAGCTTTCTTT. Its translation: CATRENTEAFF.

The rearrangement links TRBV4-1 to TRBJ2-7, with 8 bases fitting TRBD2. The CDR3 is 16 amino acids. V trimming: 4 bases; J trimming: 4 bases; junction bases outside the gene matches: 12. Germline loops: CDR1 MGHRA, CDR2 YSYEKL. CDR3 protein: CASSPDPGGRIYEQYF. The CDR3 nucleotides read TGCGCCAGCAGCCCTGATCCGGGCGGGAGGATTTACGAGCAGTACTTC.

This sequence joins TRBV30 and TRBJ2-3; a weak D match, TRBD1 (5 bases). The CDR3 contains 19 residues. CDR1 and CDR2 from the germline V gene are GTSNPN and SVGIG (reference sequence). Deletions cut 3 bases from V and 0 bases from J, with 25 bases between. CDR3 nucleotide sequence: TGTGCCTGGAGCCCAAAAATAGGGGCAGTTTCATCTAGCACAGATACGCAGTATTTT. This translates into CAWSPKIGAVSSSTDTQYF.

The count of this clone is one. The chain links TRBV6-1 to TRBJ1-1; D is unresolved. Trimming pared 4 bases from V and 7 bases from J, leaving 10 bases between. Germline V lookup: CDR1 MNHNS, CDR2 SASEGT. CDR3 size: 12 residues. Here the CDR3 DNA reads TGTGCCAGCAGTGCTGGGGATGATGAAGCTTTCTTT. The encoded protein is CASSAGDDEAFF.

The rearrangement uses TRBV18 and TRBJ2-1, with TRBD1 matching over 7 bases. Germline CDR1 reads KGHSH; CDR2 reads LQKENI. V lost 4 bases to trimming and J lost 5 bases; unmatched junction nucleotides: 8. The CDR3 loop spans 15 amino acids. CDR3 region: CASSLPGQNNNEQFF. The CDR3, as DNA: TGTGCCAGCTCACTGCCGGGACAGAATAACAATGAGCAGTTCTTC.

The chain joins TRBV15 to TRBJ2-3; the D is unclear. Germline V gene sequence: CDR1 LNHNV, CDR2 YYDKDF (reference sequence). Trimming pared 0 bases from V and 0 bases from J, leaving 10 bases between. The CDR3 contains 16 residues. In DNA form, the CDR3 reads TGTGCCACCAGCAGAGATCAAGCGAAAAGCACAGATACGCAGTATTTT. Amino acids: CATSRDQAKSTDTQYF. The full variable domain, completed using reference TRBV15 and TRBJ2-3, is DAMVIQNPRYQVTQFGKPVTLSCSQTLNHNVMYWYQQKSSQAPKLLFHYYDKDFNNEADTPDNFQSRRPNTSFCFLDIRSPGLGDTAMYLCATSRDQAKSTDTQYFGPGTRLTVL.

The chain links TRBV28 to TRBJ2-2, with D possibly matching TRBD1 (6 bases). This CDR3 has 14 amino acids. V was clipped by 8 bases and J by 3 bases, with 13 bases between them. The germline V gene has CDR1 MDHEN and CDR2 SYDVKM. CDR3 amino acids: CASLSGEYTGELFF. In DNA form, the CDR3 reads TGTGCCAGCCTCTCAGGGGAGTACACCGGGGAGCTGTTTTTT.

V and J are TRBV29-1 and TRBJ1-2; D unclear. This CDR3 region has 14 residues. Germline CDR1 and CDR2: SQVTM and ANQGSEA. Trimming pared 6 bases from V and 10 bases from J, leaving 24 bases between. The CDR3 DNA reads as TGCAGCGTACCGTGGGTACAGACCAGAGAAGCCTACACCTTC. Translating it yields CSVPWVQTREAYTF.

In this sample, this clone turned up a few times. The V call is TRBV14, the J call TRBJ2-2; D is undetermined. CDR1 and CDR2 from the germline V gene are SGHDN and FVKESK. CDR3 length equals 14 residues. Between the trimmed V and J ends, which lost 4 bases and 8 bases, there was a span of 14 bases. CDR3 in amino acids: CASSLLVFQGELFF. CDR3 sequence (DNA): TGTGCCAGCAGCCTTTTGGTTTTTCAGGGGGAGCTGTTTTTT.

The chain couples TRBV11-3 to TRBJ2-7; possibly TRBD1 or TRBD2 for D (6 bases each). The CDR3 is made up of 15 amino acids. Germline V gene lookup returns CDR1 SGHNT and CDR2 YENEEA. V shed 4 bases and J shed 3 bases, with 16 bases lying between them. The CDR3 protein is CASSSGAGRFYEQYF. CDR3 sequence (DNA): TGTGCCAGCAGCTCAGGGGCAGGGAGGTTCTACGAGCAGTACTTC. The whole variable domain, remainder taken from reference TRBV11-3 and TRBJ2-7, is EAGVVQSPRYKIIEKKQPVAFWCNPISGHNTLYWYLQNLGQGPELLIRYENEEAVDDSQLPKDRFSAERLKGVDSTLKIQPAELGDSAVYLCASSSGAGRFYEQYFGPGTRLTVT.

The genes are TRBV5-1 and TRBJ2-1; 9 bases are a match to TRBD1. V shed 4 bases and J 7 bases; nucleotides not matched to a gene: 9. The CDR3 length is 15 residues. Germline lookup yields CDR1 SGHRS and CDR2 YFSETQ. The CDR3 coding sequence is TGCGCCAGCAGCCCGGGACAGGGTGGGCGAAATGAGCAGTTCTTC. This encodes CASSPGQGGRNEQFF. Combining the CDR3 with reference TRBV5-1 and TRBJ2-1 gives the whole variable domain KAGVTQTPRYLIKTRGQQVTLSCSPISGHRSVSWYQQTPGQGLQFLFEYFSETQRNKGNFPGRFSGRQFSNSRSEMNVSTLELGDSALYLCASSPGQGGRNEQFFGPGTRLTVL.

The V gene is TRBV30, the J gene TRBJ1-4; TRBD1 might be the D (5 bases). This CDR3 is 15 amino acids long. V shed 5 bases and J shed 0 bases, with 13 bases lying between them. The germline V gene encodes CDR1 GTSNPN and CDR2 SVGIG (reference sequence). The CDR3 region has the DNA TGTGCCTGGGCGTCACAGGCGACAACTAATGAAAAACTGTTTTTT. Encoded protein: CAWASQATTNEKLFF.

This clone was counted only a few times. The rearrangement joins TRBV10-1 to TRBJ2-7; D is undetermined. Trimming cost V 4 bases and J 7 bases, with 14 bases left between them. The CDR3 is 13 residues long. The germline CDR1 and CDR2 sequences are WNHNN and SYGVQD (reference sequence). The CDR3 nucleotides read TGCGCCAGCAGTGTCAACCCCCAAGGGGAGCAGTACTTC. Encoded protein: CASSVNPQGEQYF.